These T cell receptor beta chains were read from a single sample in a study of T cell repertoires and HLA-DP antigens. Only in-frame clones appear in the TCRdb table, and some are missing; sequencing was by immunoSEQ multiplex PCR. The data hold roughly 120,000 clones, with about 91% observed a single time. No antigens are known for them. The material sequenced was CD4+ T cells from PBMCs. These receptors all come from a woman under 30 in good health and CMV-seronegative. CDR3s include the opening cysteine and the closing phenylalanine or tryptophan. D genes are given only for firm matches. Only part of the rows carry a size: once, few, many, or a class if the clone is expanded.

TRBJ1-2	TRBV7-9	once	NA	TGTGCCAGCAGCTTACCCAAATTGTATGGCTACACCTTC	CASSLPKLYGYTF
TRBJ2-7	TRBV7-8	NA	TRBD2	TGTGCCAGCAGCTTAATGGGGGGGAGCGGAGGGCGGCCGTACTTC	CASSLMGGSGGRPYF
TRBJ2-1	TRBV27	NA	NA	TGTGCCAGCAGGTTGGGACAAACTAGCTCCTACAATGAGCAGTTCTTC	CASRLGQTSSYNEQFF
TRBJ2-1	TRBV5-1	NA	TRBD1	TGCGCCAGCAGCTTGCAGGGGGCGGTAATCAATGAGCAGTTCTTC	CASSLQGAVINEQFF
TRBJ1-6	TRBV29-1	NA	NA	TGCAGCGCCAAGACGGACTTTAATTCACCCCTCCACTTT	CSAKTDFNSPLHF
TRBJ2-7	TRBV5-1	NA	TRBD1	TGCGCCAGCAGATCAGACAGGGACCGCTACGAGCAGTACTTC	CASRSDRDRYEQYF
TRBJ2-1	TRBV2	NA	NA	TGTGCCAGCAGGCGGGACTTCAACTACAATGAGCAGTTCTTC	CASRRDFNYNEQFF
TRBJ2-5	TRBV9	NA	NA	TGTGCCAGCAGCGTTACAGGGATCTTGGGGGAGACCCAGTACTTC	CASSVTGILGETQYF
TRBJ2-7	TRBV2	NA	NA	TGTGCCAGCAGTGACGGACTGACCTACGAGCAGTACTTC	CASSDGLTYEQYF
TRBJ1-2	TRBV5-6	NA	NA	TGTGCCAGCAGCCCCCAGGGTCTGGCGTATGGCTACACCTTC	CASSPQGLAYGYTF
TRBJ2-7	TRBV5-4	NA	NA	TGTGCCAGCAGCTACGGGAATTCCCTCGAGCAGTACTTC	CASSYGNSLEQYF
TRBJ1-1	TRBV19	NA	NA	TGTGCCAGTAGTAAGGGGAGGAACACTGAAGCTTTCTTT	CASSKGRNTEAFF
TRBJ1-2	TRBV29-1	NA	NA	TGCAGCGCTGGACCGGGAGGGAGCTATGGCTACACCTTC	CSAGPGGSYGYTF
TRBJ2-1	TRBV5-1	NA	TRBD2	TGCGCCAGCAGCTCAGGACTAGCGGGGGGCGGGCAGTTCTTC	CASSSGLAGGGQFF
TRBJ2-7	TRBV18	NA	NA	TGTGCCAGCTCACCGACACCAACGGCCGAGCAGTACTTC	CASSPTPTAEQYF
TRBJ2-5	TRBV5-6	once	NA	TGTGCCAGCAGCTTCCTAGGCAGGATCCAAGAGACCCAGTACTTC	CASSFLGRIQETQYF
TRBJ2-5	TRBV5-6	once	NA	TGTGCCAGCAGCGGGGATTCGGGGCGACAAGAGACCCAGTACTTC	CASSGDSGRQETQYF
TRBJ1-4	TRBV9	NA	NA	TGTGCCAGCAGCGTAACGGGTACTAATGAAAAACTGTTTTTT	CASSVTGTNEKLFF
TRBJ2-5	TRBV4-3	NA	NA	TGCGCCAGCAGCTCCCGAGGACTAAAAGAGACCCAGTACTTC	CASSSRGLKETQYF
TRBJ2-1	TRBV27	NA	NA	TGTGCCAGCAGTCAAAGTTTCCTCCCACATGAGCAGTTCTTC	CASSQSFLPHEQFF
TRBJ1-6	TRBV5-1	NA	NA	TGCGCCAGCAGCTTATGGCAAGAAGGTTCACCCCTCCACTTT	CASSLWQEGSPLHF
TRBJ2-1	TRBV5-1	NA	NA	TGCGCCAGCAGCTTGGGGGGATCCTACAATGAGCAGTTCTTC	CASSLGGSYNEQFF
TRBJ2-3	TRBV11-3	NA	TRBD2	TGTGCCAGCAGCCTTAGCGGGAGTTATACAGATACGCAGTATTTT	CASSLSGSYTDTQYF
TRBJ1-4	TRBV6-1	NA	NA	TGTGCCAGCACTCCAAGGACAGTCCTAGAAGAAAAACTGTTTTTT	CASTPRTVLEEKLFF
TRBJ2-3	TRBV5-4	NA	NA	TGTGCCAGCAGTCGGGGGCCAAGTGGGGGTGATGATACGCAGTATTTT	CASSRGPSGGDDTQYF
TRBJ1-4	TRBV30	NA	TRBD1	TGTGCCTTCGACAGGGTAAACCGAAAACTGTTTTTT	CAFDRVNRKLFF
TRBJ1-3	TRBV28	few	NA	TGTGCCAGCAGTTTTCAAGACGCGTCTGGAAACACCATATATTTT	CASSFQDASGNTIYF
TRBJ2-3	TRBV4-2	NA	TRBD2	TGTGCCAGCAGCGAAACGGGAGGGGGTACCACAGATACGCAGTATTTT	CASSETGGGTTDTQYF
TRBJ2-7	TRBV7-3	NA	NA	TGTGCCAGCAGCTTACGTTGGCTAGGGCTGGGCGAGCAGTACTTC	CASSLRWLGLGEQYF
TRBJ2-5	TRBV6-6	NA	TRBD2	TGTGCCAGCAGTCCGGGAGGGAATTGGGGAGAGACCCAGTACTTC	CASSPGGNWGETQYF
TRBJ1-3	TRBV11-2	NA	NA	TGTGCCAGCAGGACACAGGGTATAAGAAACACCATATATTTT	CASRTQGIRNTIYF
TRBJ1-6	TRBV7-3	NA	NA	TGTGCCAGCAGCGACAAGAGCTCCTATAATTCACCCCTCCACTTT	CASSDKSSYNSPLHF
TRBJ1-2	TRBV28	NA	TRBD1	TGTGCCAGCAGTCCCTCGGACAGGGCTAACTATGGCTACACCTTC	CASSPSDRANYGYTF
TRBJ1-4	TRBV6-6	NA	NA	TGTGCCAGCAGCCTCGACGGCTTGCAACTGTTTTTT	CASSLDGLQLFF
TRBJ2-1	TRBV5-1	NA	NA	TGCGCCAGCTCGGCCTCGAGCTCCTACAATGAGCAGTTCTTC	CASSASSSYNEQFF
TRBJ2-3	TRBV5-1	NA	NA	TGCGCCAGCATCTCGGGACCTATTATCACAGATACGCAGTATTTT	CASISGPIITDTQYF
TRBJ2-7	TRBV9	NA	NA	TGTGCCAGCAGCCGACTTGCGGCGGGGACCTACGAGCAGTACTTC	CASSRLAAGTYEQYF
TRBJ1-6	TRBV5-1	NA	NA	TGCGCCAGCAGCTTTGAGACATCAAATTCACCCCTCCACTTT	CASSFETSNSPLHF
TRBJ2-7	TRBV29-1	once	TRBD1	TGCAGCGCTACCCGACAGGGGGCTTCCTACGAGCAGTACTTC	CSATRQGASYEQYF
TRBJ2-1	TRBV5-1	NA	NA	TGCGCCAGCAGCTTGGGGGCTAGCCTTTACAATGAGCAGTTCTTC	CASSLGASLYNEQFF
TRBJ1-3	TRBV5-4	NA	NA	TGTGCCAGCAGCTCCGACCTCACGCACGGAGGAAACACCATATATTTT	CASSSDLTHGGNTIYF